The clone carrying this T cell receptor beta chain appeared a few times. Authors' processing steps: Clinicopathological groups supplied CDR3 differences that were used to build a distant-metastasis classifier for papillary thyroid cancer. TCRdb re-called the PCR reads with MiXCR. The V and J calls were not made by the authors but by TCRdb's processing. The data hold roughly 20,000 clones, with roughly 27% observed a single time. Patients had received no treatment of any kind before thyroid surgery. The record originates from a study of metastatic and nonmetastatic thyroid tumors. Study overall: Both malignant and benign thyroid patients supplied peripheral blood and tumor or nodule tissue samples, across which the repertoires of these patients were then compared.

The CDR3 has 11 residues. Trimming took 5 bases from V and 10 from J, leaving 12 bases between them. The germline gives CDR1 MDHEN, CDR2 SYDVKM. Input material: tumor tissue. V is TRBV28 and J is TRBJ2-7; a weak D match, TRBD2 (6 bases). The receptor comes from a male donor with papillary thyroid cancer or a benign thyroid nodule (not recorded which). Some clones in this sample may be carry-over from other donors' samples. CDR3 amino acids: CASSRLGDQYF. As DNA, the CDR3 is TGTGCCAGCAGTCGACTAGGTGATCAGTACTTC.